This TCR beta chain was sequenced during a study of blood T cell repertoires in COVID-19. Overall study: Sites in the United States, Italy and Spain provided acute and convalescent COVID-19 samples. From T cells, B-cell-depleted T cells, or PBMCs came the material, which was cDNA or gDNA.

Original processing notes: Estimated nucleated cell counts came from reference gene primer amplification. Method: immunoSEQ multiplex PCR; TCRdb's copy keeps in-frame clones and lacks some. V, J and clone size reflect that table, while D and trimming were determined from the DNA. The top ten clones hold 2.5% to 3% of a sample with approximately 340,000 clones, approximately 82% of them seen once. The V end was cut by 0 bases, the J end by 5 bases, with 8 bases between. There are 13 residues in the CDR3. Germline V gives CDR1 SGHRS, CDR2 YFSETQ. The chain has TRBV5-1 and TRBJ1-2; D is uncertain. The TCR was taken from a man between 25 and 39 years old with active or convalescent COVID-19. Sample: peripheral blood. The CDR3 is CASSLGGFYGYTF. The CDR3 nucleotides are TGCGCCAGCAGCTTGGGAGGGTTTTATGGCTACACCTTC.